The next 6 T cell receptor beta chains were all read from a single sample in a study of cytomegalovirus exposure and HLA in healthy donors. A multiplex PCR was run with 60 Vbeta primers and 13 Jbeta primers. The method was immunoSEQ multiplex PCR; TCRdb's version includes in-frame clones alone and lacks a portion of them. The sample comprises under 70,000 clones, approximately 67% of which are singletons, and about 1.9% rests with the top ten. Material: PBMCs. Receptor source: a woman in her twenties or thirties in good health and CMV-seronegative.

This clone has a handful of counts. The rearrangement links TRBV7-3 to TRBJ2-1; 9 positions match TRBD2. Germline CDR1 is SGHTA and CDR2 is FQGTGA. Trimming took 5 bases from V and 13 from J; bases not matched to a gene: 6. The CDR3 is 12 residues long. The CDR3 nucleotides read TGTGCCAGCAGCAAAGAGCGGGGGGCTCAGTTCTTC. Amino acid sequence: CASSKERGAQFF.

The rearrangement links TRBV6-6 to TRBJ1-3, with a possible D match to TRBD1 (6 bases). Trimming shortened V by 2 bases and J by 4 bases, and 9 bases separated the two germline ends. CDR3 size: 14 residues. Germline V gene sequence: CDR1 MNHNY, CDR2 SVGAGI (reference sequence). The DNA for the CDR3 is TGTGCCAGCAGTTACGCCGACAGGGGAAACACCATATATTTT. Amino acids: CASSYADRGNTIYF.

J is TRBJ2-7 and V is TRBV7-9; 9 bases are shared with TRBD2. Per the germline V gene, CDR1 is SEHNR and CDR2 is FQNEAQ (reference sequence). After removal of 3 bases from V and 2 bases from J, the junction contained 14 bases not matched to a gene. The CDR3 is 18 residues long. CDR3 nucleotides: TGTGCCAGCAGCTTCATCATAGGGGCTAGCGGGGTTCCCTACGAGCAGTACTTC. It is translated as CASSFIIGASGVPYEQYF.

This clone was observed a handful of times. V is TRBV6-1 and J is TRBJ2-7; TRBD2 aligns across 8 bases. Germline values: CDR1 MNHNS, CDR2 SASEGT. The CDR3 extends over 14 amino acids. V trimming: 4 bases; J trimming: 6 bases; junction bases outside the gene matches: 8. CDR3 region: CASSAGTSRREQYF. Written as DNA, the CDR3 is TGTGCCAGCAGTGCCGGGACTAGTCGTCGCGAGCAGTACTTC.

V and J are TRBV7-2 and TRBJ1-1, with 8 bases fitting TRBD1. CDR1 is SGHTA and CDR2 is FQGNSA in the germline V gene. The CDR3 covers 15 residues. Trimming removed 4 bases from V and 5 bases from J; junction bases left unmatched: 9. CDR3 in DNA: TGTGCCAGCAGCTGGGCAGGGGGCGGTGGGACTGAAGCTTTCTTT. Residues: CASSWAGGGGTEAFF.

The chain links TRBV2 to TRBJ2-3, with 8 bases fitting TRBD1. This CDR3 has 14 residues. Unmatched junction bases numbered 4, after V lost 3 bases and J lost 5 bases. Germline V gene sequence: CDR1 SNHLY, CDR2 FYNNEI. CDR3 residues: CASSDRGQGDTQYF. The CDR3 nucleotides are TGTGCCAGCAGTGACAGGGGGCAAGGAGATACGCAGTATTTT.